This entry lists 22 T cell receptor beta chains sequenced from one sample in a study of a mutant IDH1 vaccine in newly diagnosed glioma. TCRdb's table, derived via immunoSEQ multiplex PCR, lists solely in-frame clones and lacks some. Among some 23,000 clones, over 75% were seen once, and the ten largest hold about 9.4%. No antigen is known for these receptors. Documented time point: week 11, during vaccination. Every vaccine dose comprised 300 ug of mutant IDH1 20-mer peptide plus topical imiquimod. The specimen was PBMCs, collected from a glioma patient whose treatment included an IDH1 peptide vaccine. Receptor source: a woman aged 18-29 years with glioma.

For the CDR3, the DNA is TGTGCCAGCAGCCCCAGGGCGGGGTCTGGAAACACCATATATTTT. Its translation is CASSPRAGSGNTIYF. The chain uses TRBV7-8 and TRBJ1-3, with D perhaps TRBD1 (5 bases). Trimming took 5 bases from V and 1 from J, leaving 12 bases between them. The CDR3 has 15 amino acids. Germline CDR1 SGHVS, CDR2 FQNEAQ.

This clone was detected a few times. The rearrangement uses TRBV6-1 and TRBJ1-2, with D possibly matching TRBD1 (5 bases). The V gene's germline CDR1 is MNHNS and CDR2 SASEGT. Trimming removed 1 base from V and 3 bases from J, with 12 bases in between. This CDR3 is 15 amino acids long. The CDR3 region is CASSEGGAVDYGYTF. The CDR3 bases are TGTGCCAGCAGTGAAGGCGGGGCGGTAGACTATGGCTACACCTTC.

V usage is TRBV6-6 and J usage is TRBJ1-6, with TRBD1 identical over 10 bases. V lost 2 bases to trimming and J lost 7 bases; unmatched junction nucleotides: 2. Germline loops: CDR1 MNHNY, CDR2 SVGAGI (reference sequence). The CDR3 totals 15 residues. DNA of the CDR3: TGTGCCAGCAGTTACGAGGGACAGGGGAATTCACCCCTCCACTTT. It encodes CASSYEGQGNSPLHF.

The chain employs TRBV6-1 and TRBJ2-1, with 11 nucleotides matching TRBD2. The CDR3 consists of 17 residues. Germline V gene sequence: CDR1 MNHNS, CDR2 SASEGT. After removal of 1 base from V and 7 bases from J, the junction contained 9 bases not matched to a gene. CDR3 amino acids: CASSEEGRLAGTNEQFF. CDR3 nucleotides: TGTGCCAGCAGTGAAGAGGGCCGACTAGCGGGGACTAATGAGCAGTTCTTC.

This clone appeared a few times. The J gene is TRBJ1-5, the V gene TRBV4-2, with a tentative D call TRBD1 (6 bases). Between the trimmed V and J ends, which lost 4 bases and 0 bases, there was a span of 16 bases. CDR3 length: 17 residues. Germline CDR1 is LGHNA and CDR2 is YNFKEQ. This chain's CDR3 is CASSLEGGLFSNQPQHF. The DNA of the CDR3 is TGTGCCAGCAGCCTCGAGGGGGGGCTCTTTAGCAATCAGCCCCAGCATTTT.

The chain links TRBV15 to TRBJ2-4; no clear D gene. Germline CDR1 reads LNHNV; CDR2 reads YYDKDF (reference sequence). V was pared by 1 base and J by 3 bases, with 10 bases between. There are 15 residues in the CDR3. CDR3 loop: CATSRASVGKNIQYF. Here the CDR3 DNA reads TGTGCCACCAGCAGAGCTTCGGTGGGCAAAAACATTCAGTACTTC.

The chain uses TRBV2 and TRBJ1-2; D call uncertain. The CDR3 consists of 13 residues. Germline V lookup: CDR1 SNHLY, CDR2 FYNNEI. V lost 10 bases to trimming and J lost 8 bases, with 20 bases between them. The CDR3 sequence: CAISAGKIMGYTF. CDR3 coding DNA: TGTGCCATCTCCGCAGGCAAGATCATGGGCTACACCTTC.

With regard to this clone: Other DNA sequences in the sample encode the same CDR3. The chain uses TRBV5-1 and TRBJ2-5; D unclear. Germline V gives CDR1 SGHRS, CDR2 YFSETQ. This CDR3 spans 14 amino acids. V shed 0 bases and J shed 0 bases, with 6 bases lying between them. The CDR3 DNA reads as TGCGCCAGCAGCTTGGGCGGTTACCAAGAGACCCAGTACTTC. The encoded protein is CASSLGGYQETQYF.

The chain has TRBV25-1 and TRBJ2-6; D unresolved. CDR1 and CDR2 from the germline V gene are MGHDK and SYGVNS. V lost 6 bases, J lost 0 bases, and 3 bases lay in between. This CDR3 has 13 residues. CDR3 nucleotides: TGTGCCAGCAGCTTCTCTGGGGCCAACGTCCTGACTTTC. It encodes CASSFSGANVLTF.

The chain is built from TRBV11-2 and TRBJ2-3; D is unresolved. The germline CDR1 and CDR2 sequences are SGHAT and FQNNGV. The length of the CDR3 is 12 residues. V was clipped by 5 bases and J by 1 base, with 4 bases between them. The CDR3 DNA sequence: TGTGCCAGCAGCATTGGCACAGATACGCAGTATTTT. Translation: CASSIGTDTQYF. Drawing the rest from reference TRBV11-2 and TRBJ2-3, the complete variable domain is EAGVAQSPRYKIIEKRQSVAFWCNPISGHATLYWYQQILGQGPKLLIQFQNNGVVDDSQLPKDRFSAERLKGVDSTLKIQPAKLEDSAVYLCASSIGTDTQYFGPGTRLTVL.

The chain combines TRBV4-2 with TRBJ1-2; no reliable D call. V was shortened by 0 bases and J by 0 bases, with 8 bases between the two germline ends. The CDR3 consists of 15 residues. CDR1 is LGHNA, CDR2 YNFKEQ, per germline. CDR3 nucleotide sequence: TGTGCCAGCAGCCAAGACACACACACTAACTATGGCTACACCTTC. Encoded protein: CASSQDTHTNYGYTF.

Only a few counts were recorded for this clone. CDR3 DNA sequence: TGTGCCAGCATCGCCCTTGGGGGGAGCGCCAACCGCGCCGGGGAGCTGTTTTTT. Translating it yields CASIALGGSANRAGELFF. V and J are TRBV4-2 and TRBJ2-2; tentative D call: TRBD2 (6 bases). The CDR3 totals 18 residues. With 7 bases removed from V and 6 bases from J, the gap between germline ends came to 27 bases. The germline gives CDR1 LGHNA, CDR2 YNFKEQ.

The V and J genes are TRBV6-1 and TRBJ2-3, with a weak D call TRBD1 (6 bases). The CDR3 is 17 residues long. Trimming took 2 bases from V and 4 from J, leaving 19 bases between them. The germline V gene has CDR1 MNHNS and CDR2 SASEGT. The CDR3 bases are TGTGCCAGCAGTGAACTTAGGACAGTCGGGGTCCCAGATACGCAGTATTTT. Its protein product is CASSELRTVGVPDTQYF.

The count of this clone is one. The rearrangement joins TRBV18 to TRBJ1-1; 9 bases line up with TRBD1. V shed 3 bases, J shed 1 base, and the junction held 12 bases outside the gene matches. The length of the CDR3 is 18 residues. From germline, CDR1 is KGHSH and CDR2 LQKENI. CDR3 sequence: CASSPPTGGAGRNTEAFF. The CDR3 DNA follows: TGTGCCAGCTCACCCCCTACAGGGGGCGCTGGCCGGAACACTGAAGCTTTCTTT.

Only a few counts were recorded for this clone. The chain joins TRBV5-1 to TRBJ1-1; D gene uncertain. V shed 7 bases and J shed 0 bases, with 19 bases lying between them. The CDR3 covers 16 residues. From germline, CDR1 is SGHRS and CDR2 YFSETQ. As DNA, the CDR3 is TGCGCCAGCGGTATCAGCTTTACTGCGATGAACACTGAAGCTTTCTTT. The encoded protein is CASGISFTAMNTEAFF.

DNA of the CDR3: TGTGCCATCAGTGGGGTCCCGGGCAAGAATGAGCAGTTCTTC. It translates to CAISGVPGKNEQFF. This sequence joins TRBV10-3 and TRBJ2-1, with D unclear. The CDR3 loop spans 14 amino acids. The ends were cut back, 4 bases at V and 7 bases at J, with 14 bases in the middle. Germline-derived CDR1 and CDR2 are ENHRY and SYGVKD.

V gene TRBV11-2 combines with J gene TRBJ1-1, with 7 bases matching TRBD1. Germline CDR1 and CDR2: SGHAT and FQNNGV. V shed 5 bases and J 3 bases; nucleotides not matched to a gene: 9. The CDR3 spans 15 residues. CDR3 residues: CASSLRLGQYTEAFF. CDR3 nucleotides: TGTGCCAGCAGCCTACGCTTGGGACAGTACACTGAAGCTTTCTTT. Combining the CDR3 with reference TRBV11-2 and TRBJ1-1 gives the whole variable domain EAGVAQSPRYKIIEKRQSVAFWCNPISGHATLYWYQQILGQGPKLLIQFQNNGVVDDSQLPKDRFSAERLKGVDSTLKIQPAKLEDSAVYLCASSLRLGQYTEAFFGQGTRLTVV.

The sample holds one count of this clone. The CDR3 DNA is TGCGCCAGCAGCCCGGGCGGGAGGAGTGACGAGCAGTACTTC. As protein: CASSPGGRSDEQYF. The gene calls are TRBV4-1 and TRBJ2-7; 8 nucleotides match TRBD2. The CDR3 totals 14 residues. V trimming: 4 bases; J trimming: 5 bases; junction bases outside the gene matches: 7. Germline V gives CDR1 MGHRA, CDR2 YSYEKL.

This chain's CDR3 is CASSLVRTGIDEQFF. The CDR3 nucleotides read TGCGCCAGCAGCTTGGTTAGGACAGGGATCGATGAGCAGTTCTTC. The gene calls are TRBV5-1 and TRBJ2-1, with 8 bases lining up with TRBD1. Germline V gives CDR1 SGHRS, CDR2 YFSETQ. This CDR3 has 15 amino acids. V shed 0 bases and J 8 bases; nucleotides not matched to a gene: 7.

The chain has TRBV6-1 and TRBJ2-7; maybe TRBD1 (6 bases). Germline-derived CDR1 and CDR2 are MNHNS and SASEGT. V was shortened by 7 bases and J by 0 bases, with 10 bases between the two germline ends. This CDR3 has 13 amino acids. The CDR3: CASKVGHSYEQYF. The CDR3 DNA follows: TGTGCCAGCAAAGTGGGACACTCCTACGAGCAGTACTTC.

In its sample, this clone ranks as medium-sized. This chain uses TRBV14 with TRBJ2-1; 7 positions agree with TRBD2. CDR3 length equals 16 residues. With V trimmed by 5 bases and J by 0 bases, 7 bases remained unmatched. From germline, CDR1 is SGHDN and CDR2 FVKESK. CDR3 amino acids: CASSDLAEYSYNEQFF. The DNA of the CDR3 is TGTGCCAGCAGCGACCTAGCGGAGTACTCCTACAATGAGCAGTTCTTC. Variable domain in full (rest from reference TRBV14 and TRBJ2-1): EAGVTQFPSHSVIEKGQTVTLRCDPISGHDNLYWYRRVMGKEIKFLLHFVKESKQDESGMPNNRFLAERTGGTYSTLKVQPAELEDSGVYFCASSDLAEYSYNEQFFGPGTRLTVL.

The rearrangement uses TRBV2 and TRBJ1-5; D possibly corresponds to TRBD1 (5 bases). Germline CDR1 is SNHLY and CDR2 is FYNNEI. The CDR3 length is 14 residues. The V gene lost 7 bases and the J gene lost 2 bases, with 12 bases spanning the gap. This chain's CDR3 is CASNKGVGNQPQHF. CDR3 nucleotide sequence: TGTGCCAGCAATAAAGGGGTGGGCAATCAGCCCCAGCATTTT. Full variable domain (rest looked up from reference TRBV2 and TRBJ1-5): EPEVTQTPSHQVTQMGQEVILRCVPISNHLYFYWYRQILGQKVEFLVSFYNNEISEKSEIFDDQFSVERPDGSNFTLKIRSTKLEDSAMYFCASNKGVGNQPQHFGDGTRLSIL.